These 18 T cell receptor beta chains came from one sample sequenced in a study of T-cell memory formation after mild COVID-19. TCRdb itself ran the 5' RACE reads through MiXCR, one entry per CDR3 protein. Of around 180,000 distinct CDR3 sequences listed, around 16% are singletons. The sequencing sample was made of PBMCs or a T cell subset sorted from them (not recorded which). The receptors derive from an adult woman who had mild COVID-19 (a few samples of this study predate the infection). Cell type and time point are not known.

At least ten counts were recorded for this clonotype. The genes are TRBV6-5 and TRBJ2-1, with TRBD2 matching 9 bases. The CDR3 runs to 17 residues. Per the germline V gene, CDR1 is MNHEY and CDR2 is SVGAGI. The ends lost 2 bases at V and 4 bases at J; junction bases unmatched: 9. The CDR3 spells CASSYGIVSGSYNEQFF. The CDR3 nucleotides are TGTGCCAGCAGTTACGGTATTGTTAGCGGGAGTTACAATGAGCAGTTCTTC.

The chain couples TRBV7-2 to TRBJ2-7, with 16 bases that match TRBD2. This CDR3 has 15 residues. Trimming cost V 5 bases and J 7 bases; bases outside gene matches: 5. Germline assignment: CDR1 SGHTA and CDR2 FQGNSA. The CDR3 region has the DNA TGTGCCAGCAGCCTGGGACTAGCGGGAGGGCAAGAGCAGTACTTC. This sequence encodes CASSLGLAGGQEQYF.

This clonotype has only a few counts. V gene TRBV6-5 combines with J gene TRBJ1-1; a possible D gene is TRBD1 (5 bases). The CDR3 consists of 14 residues. Trimming took off 4 bases at V and 3 bases at J, with 12 bases between the two ends. The germline gives CDR1 MNHEY, CDR2 SVGAGI. DNA for the CDR3: TGTGCCAGCAGTTCCAGGGAGACGGACACTGAAGCTTTCTTT. Amino acid sequence: CASSSRETDTEAFF.

V usage is TRBV7-9 and J usage is TRBJ2-7; possible D gene TRBD1, 5 bases. CDR1 and CDR2 (germline): SEHNR, FQNEAQ (reference sequence). The length of the CDR3 is 15 residues. V was pared by 5 bases and J by 5 bases, with 19 bases between. This chain's CDR3 is CASSLGVVGTHEQYF. The CDR3 DNA reads as TGTGCCAGCAGCCTAGGGGTAGTAGGTACCCACGAGCAGTACTTC.

This rearrangement joins TRBV24-1 to TRBJ1-5; D uncertain. The CDR3 is made up of 14 amino acids. The V gene lost 1 base and the J gene lost 1 base, with 4 bases spanning the gap. CDR1 is KGHDR and CDR2 is SFDVKD in the germline V gene. The CDR3 nucleotides are TGTGCCACCAGTGATTTTCCAAGCAATCAGCCCCAGCATTTT. This sequence encodes CATSDFPSNQPQHF.

This clonotype was observed a handful of times. The CDR3 nucleotides are TGCAGTGCCAGGGACAGGGTAGCCAAAAACATTCAGTACTTC. This gives the protein CSARDRVAKNIQYF. This chain uses TRBV20-1 with TRBJ2-4, with 9 bases that match TRBD1. Per germline, CDR1 DFQATT and CDR2 SNEGSKA (reference sequence). V lost 6 bases and J lost 0; bases outside the gene matches: 3. The CDR3 has 14 residues.

This clonotype has just a few counts. This chain joins TRBV2 and TRBJ1-2; the D gene is possibly TRBD1 (6 bases). This CDR3 has 13 residues. CDR1 is SNHLY, CDR2 FYNNEI, per germline. Trimming removed 4 bases from V and 2 bases from J, with 8 bases in between. In nucleotides, the CDR3 is TGTGCCAGCAGTGGGAGGGGGAACTATGGCTACACCTTC. Translating it yields CASSGRGNYGYTF.

V usage is TRBV5-1 and J usage is TRBJ1-1; 8 bases are shared with TRBD1. Germline loops: CDR1 SGHRS, CDR2 YFSETQ. The CDR3 has 14 residues. The junction had 4 bases not matched to a gene; V was cut back by 0 bases and J by 6 bases. As DNA, the CDR3 is TGCGCCAGCAGCTTGGGAGGACAGGGCGCTGAAGCTTTCTTT. This gives the protein CASSLGGQGAEAFF.

This clonotype was detected a few times. V gene TRBV20-1 combines with J gene TRBJ2-7; no clear D gene. This CDR3 comprises 11 residues. The V end was cut by 3 bases, the J end by 7 bases, with 10 bases between. From germline, CDR1 is DFQATT and CDR2 SNEGSKA (reference sequence). This CDR3 reads CSASSLLEQYF. CDR3 nucleotides: TGCAGTGCTAGTAGCCTTCTGGAGCAGTACTTC.

This clonotype was picked up a small number of times. The V and J genes are TRBV6-1 and TRBJ2-1; no definite D call. The CDR3 runs to 16 residues. Germline assignment: CDR1 MNHNS and CDR2 SASEGT. V lost 2 bases and J lost 8, with 19 bases in between. CDR3 nucleotides: TGTGCCAGCAGTGAATCGATGCTGGGCAGGACGGATGAGCAGTTCTTC. It is translated as CASSESMLGRTDEQFF.

This clonotype showed up just a few times. The gene calls are TRBV5-1 and TRBJ1-1, with D maybe TRBD1 (5 bases). There are 12 residues in the CDR3. Looked up from germline, CDR1 is SGHRS and CDR2 is YFSETQ. V was clipped by 1 base and J by 10 bases, with 11 bases between them. CDR3 residues: CASSLYGTGAFF. The CDR3 DNA reads as TGCGCCAGCAGCTTGTATGGGACCGGAGCTTTCTTT.

This clonotype has just a few counts. The V and J genes are TRBV5-1 and TRBJ1-2; D is undetermined. V was cut by 0 bases and J by 6 bases, with 12 bases left in between. The CDR3 contains 14 residues. Germline CDR1 and CDR2: SGHRS and YFSETQ. The CDR3 loop reads CASSLDSPRHGYTF. The CDR3 DNA reads TGCGCCAGCAGCTTGGACAGTCCTAGGCATGGCTACACCTTC.

The V gene is TRBV20-1, the J gene TRBJ2-7; tentative D call: TRBD1 (6 bases). The CDR3 has 15 residues. Trimming pared 0 bases from V and 0 bases from J, leaving 12 bases between. CDR1 DFQATT and CDR2 SNEGSKA come from the germline V gene (reference sequence). CDR3 DNA sequence: TGCAGTGCTAGAGACGCGACAGGCTTCTCCTACGAGCAGTACTTC. Translation: CSARDATGFSYEQYF.

The chain is built from TRBV29-1 and TRBJ2-3; a weak D match, TRBD1 (5 bases). The CDR3 sequence is 14 residues long. Trimming removed 6 bases at V and 1 base at J, with 14 bases between. The germline CDR1 and CDR2 sequences are SQVTM and ANQGSEA. The DNA of the CDR3 is TGCAGCGTGACAGCTAACCACGGCACAGATACGCAGTATTTT. It codes for CSVTANHGTDTQYF.

This chain connects TRBV6-2 or TRBV6-3 to TRBJ1-2; a possible D gene is TRBD1 (5 bases). V lost 5 bases to trimming and J lost 2 bases, with 15 bases between them. Germline loops: CDR1 MNHEY, CDR2 SVGEGT. There are 15 residues in the CDR3. The CDR3 DNA sequence: TGTGCCAGCAGTATCCCCGGGGCAGGGAACTATGGCTACACCTTC. It is translated as CASSIPGAGNYGYTF.

This clonotype came up a few times. This chain links TRBV6-6 with TRBJ2-3, with 11 positions matching TRBD2. The germline V gene has CDR1 MNHNY and CDR2 SVGAGI (reference sequence). This CDR3 is 16 amino acids long. V lost 6 bases to trimming and J lost 4 bases; unmatched junction nucleotides: 9. Here the CDR3 reads CASSYGLAGGSDTQYF. The CDR3 coding sequence is TGTGCCAGCAGCTATGGACTAGCGGGTGGTTCAGATACGCAGTATTTT.

In its sample, this clonotype was seen a few times. This chain joins TRBV29-1 and TRBJ1-1; D uncertain. Germline V gene sequence: CDR1 SQVTM, CDR2 ANQGSEA. V dropped 4 bases and J dropped 1 base, with 10 bases sitting between them. CDR3 size: 13 residues. In nucleotides, the CDR3 is TGCAGCGTTGGTTCCTTACCGAACACTGAAGCTTTCTTT. Protein sequence: CSVGSLPNTEAFF. The full variable domain, with the rest looked up from reference TRBV29-1 and TRBJ1-1, is SAVISQKPSRDICQRGTSLTIQCQVDSQVTMMFWYRQQPGQSLTLIATANQGSEATYESGFVIDKFPISRPNLTFSTLTVSNMSPEDSSIYLCSVGSLPNTEAFFGQGTRLTVV.

In its sample, this clonotype was seen a few times. The V and J genes are TRBV5-1 and TRBJ2-1, with D maybe TRBD1 (6 bases). The CDR3 runs 12 residues. The V gene lost 6 bases and the J gene lost 6 bases, with 10 bases spanning the gap. The germline CDR1 and CDR2 sequences are SGHRS and YFSETQ. The CDR3 nucleotides read TGCGCCAGCACCTCACAGGGCAATGAGCAGTTCTTC. Translated, it gives CASTSQGNEQFF.